Each of the 10 T cell receptor beta chains below was sequenced from the same sample in a study of T cell responses to AZD1222 COVID-19 vaccine. TCRdb's copy holds only in-frame clones and misses some; the assay was immunoSEQ multiplex PCR. The sample carries about 130,000 clones, 80% to 90% recorded once. Here the sequenced sample was peripheral blood, taken on day 0 of MenACWY control vaccination. The receptor source for this set is an adult in good health.

CDR3 sequence reads: CASSPGGIPYNEQFF. DNA of the CDR3: TGTGCCAGCAGCCCTGGCGGGATCCCCTACAATGAGCAGTTCTTC. This chain links TRBV7-3 with TRBJ2-1, with a weak D call TRBD2 (6 bases). Germline loops: CDR1 SGHTA, CDR2 FQGTGA. With 5 bases removed from V and 2 bases from J, the gap between germline ends came to 13 bases. The CDR3 has 15 residues.

This clone was seen only once. This CDR3 reads CSARDETQYF. CDR3 coding DNA: TGCAGTGCTAGAGATGAGACCCAGTACTTC. V usage is TRBV20-1 and J usage is TRBJ2-5, with D uncertain. Trimming took 0 bases from V and 5 from J, leaving 1 base between them. Germline CDR1 DFQATT, CDR2 SNEGSKA (reference sequence). CDR3 length: 10 amino acids.

The chain joins TRBV19 to TRBJ2-1, with TRBD1 identical over 8 bases. The germline V gene encodes CDR1 LNHDA and CDR2 SQIVND (reference sequence). After removal of 6 bases from V and 9 bases from J, the junction contained 10 bases not matched to a gene. The CDR3 is 14 residues long. The CDR3 bases are TGTGCCAGTAGCAACCCAGGACAGGGCGCTGAGCAGTTCTTC. Encoded protein: CASSNPGQGAEQFF.

The V call is TRBV18, the J call TRBJ2-2; 10 positions match TRBD1. The CDR3 has 16 residues. Germline V gives CDR1 KGHSH, CDR2 LQKENI. Trimming removed 3 bases from V and 2 bases from J; junction bases left unmatched: 3. The CDR3 sequence is CASSPWTGGNTGELFF. The DNA of the CDR3 is TGTGCCAGCTCACCGTGGACAGGGGGAAACACCGGGGAGCTGTTTTTT. The full variable domain, in which reference TRBV18 and TRBJ2-2 provide the parts outside the CDR3, is NAGVMQNPRHLVRRRGQEARLRCSPMKGHSHVYWYRQLPEEGLKFMVYLQKENIIDESGMPKERFSAEFPKEGPSILRIQQVVRGDSAAYFCASSPWTGGNTGELFFGEGSRLTVL.

This chain joins TRBV5-1 and TRBJ1-5; 7 nucleotides align to TRBD1. J lost 2 bases, V lost 4 bases, and 3 bases had no gene match. CDR1 and CDR2 (germline): SGHRS, YFSETQ. This CDR3 comprises 14 residues. CDR3 in DNA: TGCGCCAGCAGCCCCGGACAGGGCAATCAGCCCCAGCATTTT. Translating gives CASSPGQGNQPQHF. The full variable domain, its missing parts supplied by reference TRBV5-1 and TRBJ1-5, is KAGVTQTPRYLIKTRGQQVTLSCSPISGHRSVSWYQQTPGQGLQFLFEYFSETQRNKGNFPGRFSGRQFSNSRSEMNVSTLELGDSALYLCASSPGQGNQPQHFGDGTRLSIL.

The rearrangement links TRBV5-1 to TRBJ1-1; D possibly corresponds to TRBD1 (6 bases). The length of the CDR3 is 13 residues. Germline V CDR1 and CDR2: SGHRS, YFSETQ. Trimming removed 0 bases at V and 4 bases at J, with 7 bases between. For the CDR3, the DNA is TGCGCCAGCAGCTTGGTACAGGGCACTGAAGCTTTCTTT. Its translation: CASSLVQGTEAFF.

The chain is built from TRBV24-1 and TRBJ2-7; 10 bases agree with TRBD1. There are 15 residues in the CDR3. Germline V gene sequence: CDR1 KGHDR, CDR2 SFDVKD. J was trimmed by 5 bases and V by 4 bases; bases with no gene match: 7. Here the CDR3 DNA reads TGTGCCACCAGTGACCGGGGACAGGGGATGAACGAGCAGTACTTC. Translated, it gives CATSDRGQGMNEQYF.

Written as DNA, the CDR3 is TGTGCCAGCAGTGAAAAGACAGCAACCTACGAGCAGTACTTC. Protein: CASSEKTATYEQYF. J is TRBJ2-7 and V is TRBV2; the D gene is possibly TRBD1 (5 bases). Germline V CDR1 and CDR2: SNHLY, FYNNEI. The CDR3 runs to 14 residues. Trimming took 2 bases from V and 2 from J, leaving 10 bases between them.

This clone appeared a single time. The gene calls are TRBV6-6 and TRBJ1-1; D is perhaps TRBD1 (5 bases). With 5 bases removed from V and 5 bases from J, the gap between germline ends came to 9 bases. The CDR3 is made up of 12 amino acids. Germline CDR1 is MNHNY and CDR2 is SVGAGI (reference sequence). CDR3 amino acids: CASSGPGTEAFF. CDR3 nucleotide sequence: TGTGCCAGCAGTGGGCCAGGGACTGAAGCTTTCTTT.

The V and J genes are TRBV6-5 and TRBJ2-2; possibly TRBD1 for D (5 bases). This CDR3 is built from 15 residues. V was pared by 6 bases and J by 6 bases, with 17 bases between. Germline V gene lookup returns CDR1 MNHEY and CDR2 SVGAGI. In DNA form, the CDR3 reads TGTGCCAGCAGAAGTACAGGTGGGGTCCCCGGGGAGCTGTTTTTT. Translation gives CASRSTGGVPGELFF.